These 19 T cell receptor beta chains share one sample of origin, sequenced in a study of CD8 T cells in ankylosing spondylitis. Regarding the study as a whole: Ankylosing spondylitis blood seemed to carry a telltale TCR beta motif made of several highly homologous variants.

TCRdb reanalysed the 5' RACE reads using MiXCR and keeps one entry per CDR3 protein. The repertoire holds roughly 490,000 distinct CDR3 sequences, about 5% seen once, with around 3.5% in the top ten. These receptors have no known antigen. Sequencing was performed on blood, either unsorted or a sorted T cell fraction (not recorded which). The source of these receptors is a male donor with ankylosing spondylitis.

This clonotype was observed many times. The V call is TRBV15, the J call TRBJ2-5; 9 nucleotides line up with TRBD1. Germline trimming cut 7 bases from V and 5 bases from J; bases unmatched to any gene: 11. The CDR3 spans 15 residues. Germline V lookup: CDR1 LNHNV, CDR2 YYDKDF (reference sequence). CDR3 residues: CATKWTGVSRETQYF. The CDR3 region has the DNA TGTGCCACCAAATGGACAGGGGTGTCACGGGAGACCCAGTACTTC. The full variable domain, with the rest looked up from reference TRBV15 and TRBJ2-5, is DAMVIQNPRYQVTQFGKPVTLSCSQTLNHNVMYWYQQKSSQAPKLLFHYYDKDFNNEADTPDNFQSRRPNTSFCFLDIRSPGLGDTAMYLCATKWTGVSRETQYFGPGTRLLVL.

This clonotype was counted ten times or more. The genes are TRBV29-1 and TRBJ2-5; maybe TRBD1 (7 bases). The germline gives CDR1 SQVTM, CDR2 ANQGSEA. The CDR3 totals 12 residues. Trimming cost V 6 bases and J 4 bases, with 12 bases left between them. CDR3 DNA: TGCAGCGTCAATCAGGGGGGAGAGACCCAGTACTTC. Its protein product is CSVNQGGETQYF.

This clonotype has a count of ten or more. The J gene is TRBJ2-7, the V gene TRBV28; possible D gene TRBD1, 6 bases. V lost 7 bases, J lost 0 bases, and 16 bases lay in between. This CDR3 is 15 amino acids long. CDR1 and CDR2 (germline): MDHEN, SYDVKM. The CDR3 protein is CASTNQGLSSYEQYF. The CDR3 DNA follows: TGTGCCAGCACCAACCAGGGGCTAAGCTCCTACGAGCAGTACTTC.

The genes are TRBV7-2 and TRBJ2-1; D may correspond to TRBD1 or TRBD2 (5 bases each). Trimming pared 3 bases from V and 2 bases from J, leaving 14 bases between. This CDR3 is built from 16 residues. Germline V gene sequence: CDR1 SGHTA, CDR2 FQGNSA. CDR3 in DNA: TGTGCCAGCAGCTTTTCGAGGGGTGGGCCCTACAATGAGCAGTTCTTC. Amino acids: CASSFSRGGPYNEQFF. Drawing the rest from reference TRBV7-2 and TRBJ2-1, the complete variable domain is GAGVSQSPSNKVTEKGKDVELRCDPISGHTALYWYRQSLGQGLEFLIYFQGNSAPDKSGLPSDRFSAERTGGSVSTLTIQRTQQEDSAVYLCASSFSRGGPYNEQFFGPGTRLTVL.

This clonotype was counted at least ten times. This chain connects TRBV7-2 to TRBJ2-1; 12 nucleotides match TRBD2. The CDR3 is made up of 16 amino acids. V shed 5 bases, J shed 7 bases, and the junction held 9 bases outside the gene matches. The germline gives CDR1 SGHTA, CDR2 FQGNSA. The CDR3 sequence is CASSVRLAGERNEQFF. In DNA, the CDR3 is TGTGCCAGCAGCGTCAGACTAGCGGGAGAGCGGAATGAGCAGTTCTTC.

The gene calls are TRBV4-3 and TRBJ2-1, with D unresolved. Between the trimmed V and J ends, which lost 2 bases and 0 bases, there was a span of 8 bases. Germline lookup yields CDR1 LGHNA and CDR2 YSLEER. The CDR3 extends over 15 amino acids. Written as DNA, the CDR3 is TGCGCCAGCAGCCAACGACTTGACTCCTACAATGAGCAGTTCTTC. Protein product: CASSQRLDSYNEQFF.

This clonotype was detected many times. This rearrangement joins TRBV6-6 to TRBJ2-1; no clear D gene. V shed 5 bases and J shed 5 bases, with 4 bases lying between them. Looked up from germline, CDR1 is MNHNY and CDR2 is SVGAGI (reference sequence). CDR3 length: 11 amino acids. CDR3 nucleotide sequence: TGTGCCAGCAGTACCAACAATGAGCAGTTCTTC. It yields the protein CASSTNNEQFF.

In its sample, this clonotype was seen many times. This sequence joins TRBV4-2 and TRBJ1-2; TRBD1 aligns across 9 bases. With V trimmed by 0 bases and J by 8 bases, 7 bases remained unmatched. The CDR3 covers 15 residues. Germline V gene data show CDR1 as LGHNA and CDR2 as YNFKEQ. The CDR3 sequence is CASSQDRDREGGYTF. CDR3 coding DNA: TGTGCCAGCAGCCAAGATCGGGACAGGGAAGGCGGCTACACCTTC.

This clonotype was seen a handful of times. The chain employs TRBV20-1 and TRBJ2-2; 9 positions agree with TRBD1. Looked up from germline, CDR1 is DFQATT and CDR2 is SNEGSKA (reference sequence). Trimming cost V 5 bases and J 3 bases; bases outside gene matches: 4. The CDR3 is made up of 14 amino acids. CDR3: CSAAQGADTGELFF. CDR3 DNA sequence: TGCAGTGCTGCACAGGGGGCTGACACCGGGGAGCTGTTTTTT.

This clonotype has ten or more counts. Germline and junction disagree at one end, which may indicate a read error. This sequence joins TRBV5-1 and TRBJ2-1, with 8 positions matching TRBD2. In germline, CDR1 is SGHRS, CDR2 YFSETQ. The CDR3 is 17 amino acids. CDR3 protein: CASRLGASGFFYNEQFF. The CDR3 nucleotides are TGCGCCAGCAGGTTGGGGGCTAGCGGGTTCTTTTACAATGAGCAGTTCTTC.

This clonotype was seen ten or more times. The chain uses TRBV20-1 and TRBJ2-3; TRBD1 agrees at 10 bases. CDR3 length: 15 residues. In germline, CDR1 is DFQATT, CDR2 SNEGSKA (reference sequence). V lost 3 bases, J lost 3 bases, and 6 bases stayed unmatched. The CDR3 region has the DNA TGCAGTGCTAGTGGGGGGGACAGGGGTACAGATACGCAGTATTTT. Protein: CSASGGDRGTDTQYF.

This clonotype was found many times. The chain recombines TRBV7-2 with TRBJ2-7, with 7 bases fitting TRBD2. The CDR3 is 15 amino acids. Trimming cost V 5 bases and J 4 bases; bases outside gene matches: 11. Germline V lookup: CDR1 SGHTA, CDR2 FQGNSA. CDR3 nucleotides: TGTGCCAGCAGCCCATCGGGGGGTCAGACTTACGAGCAGTACTTC. As protein: CASSPSGGQTYEQYF.

Only a few counts were recorded for this clonotype. The chain carries TRBV7-9 and TRBJ1-1; no firm D call. CDR1 is SEHNR, CDR2 FQNEAQ, per germline (reference sequence). Trimming shortened V by 5 bases and J by 2 bases, and 12 bases separated the two germline ends. The CDR3 has 14 amino acids. CDR3 in DNA: TGTGCCAGCAGCCCCTTAGGTGACAACACTGAAGCTTTCTTT. This translates into CASSPLGDNTEAFF.

The chain employs TRBV28 and TRBJ1-4; D uncertain. Germline V gene lookup returns CDR1 MDHEN and CDR2 SYDVKM. V lost 9 bases and J lost 4, with 15 bases in between. This CDR3 spans 14 amino acids. This CDR3 is CARGSGVLNEKLFF. CDR3 nucleotides: TGTGCCAGGGGCTCCGGGGTCCTTAATGAAAAACTGTTTTTT.

As regards this clonotype: Just one base apart from a much larger clone, this may be a read error. The V and J genes are TRBV5-6 and TRBJ2-5; 9 nucleotides agree with TRBD1. This CDR3 spans 13 amino acids. In germline, CDR1 is SGHDT, CDR2 YYEEEE. This chain's CDR3 is CASTRTGEETQDF. CDR3 sequence (DNA): TGTGCCAGCACCCGGACAGGGGAAGAGACCCAGGACTTC.

This clonotype was seen repeatedly, ten times or more. The chain joins TRBV10-3 to TRBJ2-1, with 11 nucleotides matching TRBD1. The CDR3 is 17 residues long. Germline CDR1 reads ENHRY; CDR2 reads SYGVKD. Germline trimming cut 2 bases from V and 10 bases from J; bases unmatched to any gene: 13. The DNA of the CDR3 is TGTGCCATCAGTGAGCGGGACAGGGGGATACCCTCGGGAGAGCAGTTCTTC. Protein product: CAISERDRGIPSGEQFF.

This clonotype was recorded a few times. The rearrangement links TRBV20-1 to TRBJ1-1; the D gene is possibly TRBD1 (5 bases). The ends were cut back, 0 bases at V and 4 bases at J, with 15 bases in the middle. Germline V gives CDR1 DFQATT, CDR2 SNEGSKA (reference sequence). The CDR3 extends over 15 amino acids. This CDR3 reads CSARDRRKGSTEAFF. Written as DNA, the CDR3 is TGCAGTGCTAGAGATAGGCGGAAGGGGTCCACTGAAGCTTTCTTT.

This clonotype has at least ten counts. V and J are TRBV7-9 and TRBJ2-7, with 7 bases aligning to TRBD1. The CDR3 consists of 14 residues. The J segment lost 4 bases and the V segment lost 5 bases, leaving 8 bases of the junction unmatched. The germline V gene has CDR1 SEHNR and CDR2 FQNEAQ (reference sequence). The CDR3 sequence: CASSLTGQLYEQYF. CDR3 in DNA: TGTGCCAGCAGCCTAACGGGACAGTTATACGAGCAGTACTTC.

This clonotype has at least ten counts. The CDR3 here is CASSVGTGSSTDTQYF. CDR3 sequence (DNA): TGTGCCAGCAGCGTCGGGACAGGGTCTAGCACAGATACGCAGTATTTT. This chain uses TRBV7-9 with TRBJ2-3; 9 bases are a match to TRBD1. CDR3 size: 16 residues. Germline V gives CDR1 SEHNR, CDR2 FQNEAQ (reference sequence). V trimming: 5 bases; J trimming: 0 bases; junction bases outside the gene matches: 6.